This paragraph covers one T cell receptor beta chain sequence. Unmatched junction bases numbered 5, after V lost 1 base and J lost 8 bases. Germline CDR1 reads MGHDK; CDR2 reads SYGVNS. This CDR3 has 14 amino acids. The data are from a study of blood T cell repertoires in COVID-19. This table comes from immunoSEQ multiplex PCR, and its TCRdb copy is limited to in-frame clones, with some not included. The profile covers about 440,000 clones, with around 90% appearing a single time and roughly 1.8% taken by the ten largest. The chain couples TRBV25-1 to TRBJ2-4; TRBD2 matches at 7 bases. The TCR was taken from a woman aged 18-29 years with acute COVID-19. Sequences were obtained from PBMCs or T cells enriched from blood (not recorded which). CDR3 coding DNA: TGTGCCAGCAGTGAATTTCGTGGGAGGGACATTCAGTACTTC. Protein sequence: CASSEFRGRDIQYF. Complete variable domain (other parts from reference TRBV25-1 and TRBJ2-4): EADIYQTPRYLVIGTGKKITLECSQTMGHDKMYWYQQDPGMELHLIHYSYGVNSTEKGDLSSESTVSRIRTEHFPLTLESARPSHTSQYLCASSEFRGRDIQYFGAGTRLSVL.